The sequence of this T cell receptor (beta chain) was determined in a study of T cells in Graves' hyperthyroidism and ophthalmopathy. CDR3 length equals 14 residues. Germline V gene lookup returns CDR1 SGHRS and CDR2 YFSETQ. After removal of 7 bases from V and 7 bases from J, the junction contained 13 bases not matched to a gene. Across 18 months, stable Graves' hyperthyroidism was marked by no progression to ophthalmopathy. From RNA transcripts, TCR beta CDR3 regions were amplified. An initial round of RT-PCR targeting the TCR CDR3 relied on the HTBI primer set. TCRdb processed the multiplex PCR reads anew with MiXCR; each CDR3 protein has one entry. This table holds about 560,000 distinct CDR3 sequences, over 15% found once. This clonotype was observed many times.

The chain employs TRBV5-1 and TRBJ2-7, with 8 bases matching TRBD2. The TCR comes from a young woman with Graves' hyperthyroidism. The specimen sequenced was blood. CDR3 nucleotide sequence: TGCGCCAGCGGGCACGACGGGAGGGCCGGGGAGCAGTACTTC. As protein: CASGHDGRAGEQYF.